This is a list of T cell receptor beta chains from one sample in a study of blood T cell repertoires in COVID-19. The repertoire was sequenced with immunoSEQ multiplex PCR; TCRdb's copy has only in-frame clones and lacks some. The data hold roughly 200,000 clones, with 85% observed a single time. The sequenced material came from PBMCs or T cells enriched from blood (not recorded which). The receptors were gathered from a man aged 35 to 55 who had recovered from COVID-19. CDR3s include the opening cysteine and the closing phenylalanine or tryptophan. Fields, in order: clone size, J gene, V gene, D gene, CDR3 DNA, CDR3 protein. A D gene is named only where the DNA matches it firmly. For some rows the clone size is stated as once, few or many, or as a class when expanded; others skip it.

size: .
J: TRBJ1-1
V: TRBV7-9
D: .
DNA: TGTGCCAGCAGCTTTACGCAGTTGAACACTGAAGCTTTCTTT
CDR3: CASSFTQLNTEAFF

size: .
J: TRBJ2-2
V: TRBV4-2
D: TRBD2
DNA: TGTGCCAGCAGCCAAGATGTAGCGGGAGCCGGGGAGCTGTTTTTT
CDR3: CASSQDVAGAGELFF

size: few
J: TRBJ1-5
V: TRBV30
D: .
DNA: TGTGCCTGGGGCGACAGCGTCGGGCAGCCCCAGCATTTT
CDR3: CAWGDSVGQPQHF

size: .
J: TRBJ2-2
V: TRBV5-1
D: .
DNA: TGCGCCAGCAGCCCGGGGGACAGCTCGAACACCGGGGAGCTGTTTTTT
CDR3: CASSPGDSSNTGELFF

size: once
J: TRBJ1-2
V: TRBV7-2
D: .
DNA: TGTGCCAGCAGCTTTTCTTTCACCCCCACTGGGCTCTATGGCTACACCTTC
CDR3: CASSFSFTPTGLYGYTF

size: few
J: TRBJ1-1
V: TRBV10-3
D: .
DNA: TGTGCCATCAGTGAAAAGGGGTTTGACACTGAAGCTTTCTTT
CDR3: CAISEKGFDTEAFF

size: few
J: TRBJ2-5
V: TRBV7-8
D: TRBD2
DNA: TGTGCCAGCACCACCACTAGCGGACAAGAGACCCAGTACTTC
CDR3: CASTTTSGQETQYF

size: once
J: TRBJ2-7
V: TRBV6-1
D: TRBD1
DNA: TGTGCCAGCAGTGAACGTCAGGGGGTTGGCTACGAGCAGTACTTC
CDR3: CASSERQGVGYEQYF

size: .
J: TRBJ2-3
V: TRBV27
D: .
DNA: TGTGCCAGCAGACAGAGCACCGGGATGATCACAGATACGCAGTATTTT
CDR3: CASRQSTGMITDTQYF

size: .
J: TRBJ1-1
V: TRBV9
D: .
DNA: TGTGCCAGCAGCGTAGAGGCAGGCATGAACACTGAAGCTTTCTTT
CDR3: CASSVEAGMNTEAFF

size: .
J: TRBJ2-2
V: TRBV7-3
D: TRBD2
DNA: TGTGCCAGCAGCGAAGGAGTAGCGGGGCGGCTCGGGGAGCTGTTTTTT
CDR3: CASSEGVAGRLGELFF

size: .
J: TRBJ2-3
V: TRBV24-1
D: TRBD2
DNA: TGTGCCACCAGTGATTTTACTAGCGGGAGGGAGGATACGCAGTATTTT
CDR3: CATSDFTSGREDTQYF

size: .
J: TRBJ1-1
V: TRBV6-5
D: .
DNA: TGTGCCAGCACTACGGACACGAACACTGAAGCTTTCTTT
CDR3: CASTTDTNTEAFF

size: .
J: TRBJ1-1
V: TRBV2
D: .
DNA: TGTGCCAGCAGTGTCCAGAACACTGAAGCTTTCTTT
CDR3: CASSVQNTEAFF

size: .
J: TRBJ1-5
V: TRBV6-1
D: TRBD1
DNA: TGTGCCAGCAGTGAACCCGGACAGGGGGGGAATCAGCCCCAGCATTTT
CDR3: CASSEPGQGGNQPQHF

size: medium-sized
J: TRBJ2-6
V: TRBV6-2/TRBV6-3
D: .
DNA: TGTGCCAGCAGTTCCCAGGGTACTGGGGCCAACGTCCTGACTTTC
CDR3: CASSSQGTGANVLTF

size: .
J: TRBJ2-1
V: TRBV7-7
D: .
DNA: TGTGCTAGCAGTTCCCGCCCAGGGTCCTACAATGAGCAGTTCTTC
CDR3: CASSSRPGSYNEQFF

size: .
J: TRBJ1-5
V: TRBV6-5
D: .
DNA: TGTGCCAGCAAGCTTTTAGGTCTCGGGGATCAGCCCCAGCATTTT
CDR3: CASKLLGLGDQPQHF

size: .
J: TRBJ1-3
V: TRBV28
D: .
DNA: TGTGCCAGCAGTTTGCCTACAGGGACTGGAAACACCATATATTTT
CDR3: CASSLPTGTGNTIYF

size: .
J: TRBJ1-2
V: TRBV7-8
D: TRBD1
DNA: TGTGCCAGCAGCTTAGTTAGGACAGGGTTGCGACTTAACTATGGCTACACCTTC
CDR3: CASSLVRTGLRLNYGYTF

size: once
J: TRBJ2-1
V: TRBV4-3
D: .
DNA: TGCGCCAGCAGCCAAGAGAGAGAGCAGTTCTTC
CDR3: CASSQEREQFF

size: .
J: TRBJ2-3
V: TRBV5-1
D: .
DNA: TGCGCCAGCAGACAGGGCTTAATCTCTGCGGGAGTGTCAGATACGCAGTATTTT
CDR3: CASRQGLISAGVSDTQYF

size: .
J: TRBJ1-1
V: TRBV5-6
D: TRBD1
DNA: TGTGCCAGCAGCCGGGACAGCACTGAAGCTTTCTTT
CDR3: CASSRDSTEAFF

size: .
J: TRBJ1-4
V: TRBV5-1
D: TRBD1
DNA: TGCGCCAGCACCAAAGGGACAGGGGGCGAAAAACTGTTTTTT
CDR3: CASTKGTGGEKLFF

size: .
J: TRBJ1-5
V: TRBV28
D: .
DNA: TGTGCCAGCAGTTTATTAGGAGGTCCCGGGGGTCAGCCCCAGCATTTT
CDR3: CASSLLGGPGGQPQHF

size: .
J: TRBJ1-5
V: TRBV19
D: .
DNA: TGTGCCAGTAGTCTTACGGGATTTTCGAATCAGCCCCAGCATTTT
CDR3: CASSLTGFSNQPQHF

size: .
J: TRBJ1-1
V: TRBV5-6
D: TRBD1
DNA: TGTGCCAGCAGCTTCCTCGACAGGGCGCACACTGAAGCTTTCTTT
CDR3: CASSFLDRAHTEAFF

size: once
J: TRBJ2-5
V: TRBV4-1
D: TRBD1
DNA: TGCGCCAGCAGCCAACAGGACAGGGAAGAGACCCAGTACTTC
CDR3: CASSQQDREETQYF

size: .
J: TRBJ2-7
V: TRBV19
D: TRBD1
DNA: TGTGCCAGTAGTTGGGGACAGGGCTCCTACGAGCAGTACTTC
CDR3: CASSWGQGSYEQYF

size: .
J: TRBJ2-7
V: TRBV7-9
D: TRBD1
DNA: TGTGCCAGCAGCTTAGGGGGACAGGGTTACGAGCAGTACTTC
CDR3: CASSLGGQGYEQYF

size: .
J: TRBJ1-3
V: TRBV19
D: .
DNA: TGTGCCAGTAGCGGGAGAGGAAACACCATATATTTT
CDR3: CASSGRGNTIYF

size: once
J: TRBJ1-4
V: TRBV19
D: TRBD1
DNA: TGTGCCAGTAGTACGCTACAGGGGTGGGCTAATGAAAAACTGTTTTTT
CDR3: CASSTLQGWANEKLFF

size: few
J: TRBJ2-6
V: TRBV10-1
D: .
DNA: TGCGCCAGCAGCGCTGGCCACTCTGGGGCCAACGTCCTGACTTTC
CDR3: CASSAGHSGANVLTF

size: .
J: TRBJ2-1
V: TRBV5-1
D: .
DNA: TGCGCCAGCAGCTTCGCGGGGTTCCATGAGCAGTTCTTC
CDR3: CASSFAGFHEQFF

size: once
J: TRBJ1-1
V: TRBV5-4
D: .
DNA: TGTGCCAGCAGGAGTCGAACTGAAGCTTTCTTT
CDR3: CASRSRTEAFF

size: .
J: TRBJ1-2
V: TRBV5-4
D: TRBD1
DNA: TGTGCCAGCAGTCCAGGGGGCGCTTTGGTCAATCATGGCTACACCTTC
CDR3: CASSPGGALVNHGYTF

size: .
J: TRBJ2-2
V: TRBV6-5
D: TRBD1
DNA: TGTGCCAGCAGTTACGGACAGGGGGCAGGGGCCGGGGAGCTGTTTTTT
CDR3: CASSYGQGAGAGELFF

size: .
J: TRBJ1-1
V: TRBV18
D: .
DNA: TGTGCCAGCTCACCATCCCAGGGAATGCGATCTGAAGCTTTCTTT
CDR3: CASSPSQGMRSEAFF